Listed here is a single T cell receptor beta chain. The antigen is undetermined. These data come from a study of CD8+ T cells in alopecia areata. On the study more broadly: Treated patients were dosed with oral tofacitinib, taking 5 to 10 mg twice daily. General study points: Clonality exceeded that of normal scalp in lesional scalp, most notably in alopecia totalis/universalis. Scalp data also include sequences from resident alphabeta T cells of normal skin.

Germline V lookup: CDR1 MNHEY, CDR2 SMNVEV (reference sequence). The CDR3 runs to 16 residues. V was shortened by 2 bases and J by 6 bases, with 18 bases between the two germline ends. cDNA serving as the sequencing template came from extracted, reverse transcribed RNA. Sequenced by immunoSEQ multiplex PCR; TCRdb stores in-frame clones only, minus some. The sample holds 150,000 or so clones, approximately 45% seen once. The V and J genes are TRBV27 and TRBJ2-3; the D gene could be TRBD1 or TRBD2 (7 bases each). The material sequenced was CD4+ T cells sorted from blood. The TCR was taken from a human donor with alopecia areata. The CDR3 DNA is TGTGCCAGCAGTTTACGGGGTACAGGGGAGGGGGATACGCAGTATTTT. Its translation: CASSLRGTGEGDTQYF.